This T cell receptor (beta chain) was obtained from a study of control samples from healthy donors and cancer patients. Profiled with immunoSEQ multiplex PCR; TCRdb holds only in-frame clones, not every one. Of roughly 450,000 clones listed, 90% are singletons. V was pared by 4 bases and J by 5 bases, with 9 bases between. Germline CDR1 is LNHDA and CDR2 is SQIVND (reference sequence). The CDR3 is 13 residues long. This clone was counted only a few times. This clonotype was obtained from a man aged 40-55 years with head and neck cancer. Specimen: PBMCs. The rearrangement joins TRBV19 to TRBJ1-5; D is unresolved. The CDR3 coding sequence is TGTGCCAGTAGTAGGCAGCGCTATCAGCCCCAGCATTTT. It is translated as CASSRQRYQPQHF.